This T cell receptor beta chain was profiled in a study of shared clonotypes between healthy human individuals. Study-wide results and caveats: An expected dependence of interdonor clonotype sharing on sequencing depth was noted. Naive subsets tended to show greater estimated richness than memory subsets.

Regarding this clone: The antigen is unknown.

Several immunoSEQ plates received, in even portions, the genomic DNA of each subset. Produced via immunoSEQ multiplex PCR; TCRdb's table is partial and in-frame only. The sample records 2 million to 3 million clones, approximately 93% being singletons. The CDR3 runs to 15 residues. Germline assignment: CDR1 LNHDA and CDR2 SQIVND (reference sequence). Trimming took 6 bases from V and 2 from J; bases not matched to a gene: 5. The rearrangement joins TRBV19 to TRBJ2-1; 9 bases fit TRBD1. The sample comprised naive CD4+ T cells from PBMCs. Subset here: CD45RA+ positively selected. This receptor was obtained from a man younger than 35 in good health. Some clones in this sample may be carry-over from other donors' samples. The CDR3 spells CASSPGTGTYNEQFF. For the CDR3, the DNA is TGTGCCAGTAGCCCTGGGACAGGGACCTACAATGAGCAGTTCTTC.